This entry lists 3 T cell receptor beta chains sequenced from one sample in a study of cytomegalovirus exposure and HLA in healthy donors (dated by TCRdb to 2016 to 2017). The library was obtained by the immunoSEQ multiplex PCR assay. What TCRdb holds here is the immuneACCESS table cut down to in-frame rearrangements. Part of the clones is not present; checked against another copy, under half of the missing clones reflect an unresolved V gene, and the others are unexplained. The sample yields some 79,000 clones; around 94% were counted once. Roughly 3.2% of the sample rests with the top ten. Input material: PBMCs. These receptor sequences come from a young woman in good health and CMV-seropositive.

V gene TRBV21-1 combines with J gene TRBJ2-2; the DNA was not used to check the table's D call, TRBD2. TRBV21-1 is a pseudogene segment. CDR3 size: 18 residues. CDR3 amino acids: CASSKFGSGGSDTGELFF. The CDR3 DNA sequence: TGTGCCAGCAGCAAGTTTGGTAGCGGGGGGTCGGACACCGGGGAGCTGTTTTTT.

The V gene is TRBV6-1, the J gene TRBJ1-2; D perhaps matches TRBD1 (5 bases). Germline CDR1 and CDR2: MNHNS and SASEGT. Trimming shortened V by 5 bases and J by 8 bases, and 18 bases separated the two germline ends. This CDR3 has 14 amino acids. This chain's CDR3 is CASSSGWAEGGYTF. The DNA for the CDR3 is TGTGCCAGCAGTTCAGGGTGGGCAGAAGGAGGCTACACCTTC.

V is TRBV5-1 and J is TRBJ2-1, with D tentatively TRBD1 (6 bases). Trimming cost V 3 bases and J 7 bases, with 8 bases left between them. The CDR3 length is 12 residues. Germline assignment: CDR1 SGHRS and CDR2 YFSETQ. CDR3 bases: TGCGCCAGCAGCTCTCAGGGGAATGAGCAGTTCTTC. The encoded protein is CASSSQGNEQFF.